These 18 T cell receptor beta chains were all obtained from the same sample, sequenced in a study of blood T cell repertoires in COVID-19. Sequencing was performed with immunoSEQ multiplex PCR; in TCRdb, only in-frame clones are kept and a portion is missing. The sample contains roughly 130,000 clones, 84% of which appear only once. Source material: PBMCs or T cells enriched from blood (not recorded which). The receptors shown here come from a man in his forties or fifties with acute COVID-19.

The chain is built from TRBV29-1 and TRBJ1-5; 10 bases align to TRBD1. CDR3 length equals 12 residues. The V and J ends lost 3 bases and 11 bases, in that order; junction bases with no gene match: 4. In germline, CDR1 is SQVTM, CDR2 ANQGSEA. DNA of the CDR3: TGCAGCGTTGAGACAGGGGGCGGGACCCAGCATTTT. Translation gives CSVETGGGTQHF.

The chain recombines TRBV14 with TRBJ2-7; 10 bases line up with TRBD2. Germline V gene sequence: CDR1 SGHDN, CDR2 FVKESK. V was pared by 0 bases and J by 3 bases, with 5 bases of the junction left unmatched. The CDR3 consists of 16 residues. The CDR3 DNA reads TGTGCCAGCAGCCAAGATACTAGCGGGAACCTCTACGAGCAGTACTTC. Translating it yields CASSQDTSGNLYEQYF.

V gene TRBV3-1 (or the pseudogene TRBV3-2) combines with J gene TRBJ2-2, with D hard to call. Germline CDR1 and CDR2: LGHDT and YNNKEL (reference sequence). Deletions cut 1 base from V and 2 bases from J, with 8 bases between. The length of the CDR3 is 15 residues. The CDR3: CASSQVLANTGELFF. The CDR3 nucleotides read TGTGCCAGCAGCCAAGTCTTGGCAAACACCGGGGAGCTGTTTTTT.

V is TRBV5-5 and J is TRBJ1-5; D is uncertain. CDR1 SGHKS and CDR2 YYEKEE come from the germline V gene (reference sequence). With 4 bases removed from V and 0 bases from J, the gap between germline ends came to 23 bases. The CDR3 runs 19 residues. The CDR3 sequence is CASSLSFGYGINSNQPQHF. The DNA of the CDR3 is TGTGCCAGCAGCCTATCTTTTGGTTACGGGATTAATAGCAATCAGCCCCAGCATTTT.

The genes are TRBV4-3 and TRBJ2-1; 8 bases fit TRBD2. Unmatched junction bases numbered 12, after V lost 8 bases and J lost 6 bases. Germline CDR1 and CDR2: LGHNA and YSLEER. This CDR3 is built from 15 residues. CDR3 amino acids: CASGEPGLGSNEQFF. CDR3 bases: TGCGCCAGCGGAGAACCGGGACTAGGGTCCAATGAGCAGTTCTTC.

The CDR3 sequence: CASSLGLAGYEQYF. The CDR3 DNA sequence: TGTGCCAGCAGCTTGGGCCTAGCCGGCTACGAGCAGTACTTC. The chain is built from TRBV11-2 and TRBJ2-7; D possibly corresponds to TRBD2 (5 bases). V was clipped by 3 bases and J by 3 bases, with 12 bases between them. CDR3 size: 14 residues. Germline loops: CDR1 SGHAT, CDR2 FQNNGV.

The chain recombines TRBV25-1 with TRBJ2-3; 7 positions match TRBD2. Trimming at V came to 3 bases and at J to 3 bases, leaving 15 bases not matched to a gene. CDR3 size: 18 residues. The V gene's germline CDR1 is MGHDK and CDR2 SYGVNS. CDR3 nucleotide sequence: TGTGCCAGCAGTGACCCGGGACTACTCCTTTTGAGAACAGATACGCAGTATTTT. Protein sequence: CASSDPGLLLLRTDTQYF.

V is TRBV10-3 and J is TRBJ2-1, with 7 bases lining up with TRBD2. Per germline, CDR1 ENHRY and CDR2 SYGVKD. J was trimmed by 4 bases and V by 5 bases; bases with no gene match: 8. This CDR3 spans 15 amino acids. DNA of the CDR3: TGTGCCATCAGTAGCGGGCTAGCGGTATACAATGAGCAGTTCTTC. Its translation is CAISSGLAVYNEQFF.

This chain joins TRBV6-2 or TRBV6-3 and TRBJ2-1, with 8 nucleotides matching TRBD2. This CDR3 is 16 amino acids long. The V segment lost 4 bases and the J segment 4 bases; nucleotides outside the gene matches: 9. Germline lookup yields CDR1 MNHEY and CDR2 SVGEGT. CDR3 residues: CASSSTAGGNYNEQFF. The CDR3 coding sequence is TGTGCCAGCAGTTCGACGGCGGGGGGAAATTACAATGAGCAGTTCTTC.

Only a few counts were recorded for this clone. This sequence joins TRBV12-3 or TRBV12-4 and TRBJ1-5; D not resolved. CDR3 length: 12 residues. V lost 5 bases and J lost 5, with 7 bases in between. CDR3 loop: CASSLPDQPQHF. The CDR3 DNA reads TGTGCCAGCAGTCTTCCCGATCAGCCCCAGCATTTT.

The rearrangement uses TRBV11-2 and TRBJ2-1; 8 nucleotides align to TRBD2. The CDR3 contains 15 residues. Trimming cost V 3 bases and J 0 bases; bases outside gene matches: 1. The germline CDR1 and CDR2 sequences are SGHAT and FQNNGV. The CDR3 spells CASSLSGSSYNEQFF. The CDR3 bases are TGTGCCAGCAGCTTGAGCGGGAGCTCCTACAATGAGCAGTTCTTC.

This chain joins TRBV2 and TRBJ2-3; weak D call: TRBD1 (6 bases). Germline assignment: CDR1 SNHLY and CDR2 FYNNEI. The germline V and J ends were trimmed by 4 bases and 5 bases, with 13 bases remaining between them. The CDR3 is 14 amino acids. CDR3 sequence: CASSGQVRRDTQYF. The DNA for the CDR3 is TGTGCCAGCAGTGGACAGGTCAGGAGAGATACGCAGTATTTT.

CDR3 region: CASSSQGANQPQHF. The CDR3, as DNA: TGTGCCAGCAGCTCACAGGGGGCGAATCAGCCCCAGCATTTT. The V gene is TRBV11-2, the J gene TRBJ1-5; 9 nucleotides match TRBD1. The germline V gene has CDR1 SGHAT and CDR2 FQNNGV. The CDR3 has 14 amino acids. Trimming at V came to 4 bases and at J to 4 bases, leaving 2 bases not matched to a gene.

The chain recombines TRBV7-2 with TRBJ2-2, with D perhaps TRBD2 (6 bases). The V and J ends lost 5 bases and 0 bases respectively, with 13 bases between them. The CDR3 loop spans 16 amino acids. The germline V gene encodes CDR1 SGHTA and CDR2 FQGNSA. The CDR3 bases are TGTGCCAGCAGCCCCCGGGGAGGAGCGAACACCGGGGAGCTGTTTTTT. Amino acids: CASSPRGGANTGELFF. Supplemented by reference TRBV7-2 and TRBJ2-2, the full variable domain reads GAGVSQSPSNKVTEKGKDVELRCDPISGHTALYWYRQSLGQGLEFLIYFQGNSAPDKSGLPSDRFSAERTGGSVSTLTIQRTQQEDSAVYLCASSPRGGANTGELFFGEGSRLTVL.

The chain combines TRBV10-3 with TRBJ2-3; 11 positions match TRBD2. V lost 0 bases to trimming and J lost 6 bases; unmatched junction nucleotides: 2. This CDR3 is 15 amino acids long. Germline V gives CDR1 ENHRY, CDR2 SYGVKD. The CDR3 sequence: CAISESASGGDTQYF. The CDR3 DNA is TGTGCCATCAGTGAGTCTGCTAGCGGGGGGGATACGCAGTATTTT.

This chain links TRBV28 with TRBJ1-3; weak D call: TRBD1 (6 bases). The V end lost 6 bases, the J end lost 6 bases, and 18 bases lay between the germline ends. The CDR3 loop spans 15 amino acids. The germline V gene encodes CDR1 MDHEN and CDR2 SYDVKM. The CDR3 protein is CASSLIQGHENTIYF. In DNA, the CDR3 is TGTGCCAGCAGCCTAATCCAGGGACACGAAAACACCATATATTTT.

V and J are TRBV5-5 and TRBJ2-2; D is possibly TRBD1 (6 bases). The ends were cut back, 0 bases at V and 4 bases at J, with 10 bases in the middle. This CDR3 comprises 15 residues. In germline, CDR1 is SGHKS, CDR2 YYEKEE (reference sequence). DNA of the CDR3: TGTGCCAGCAGCTTGGACTGGACAGTCACCGGGGAGCTGTTTTTT. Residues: CASSLDWTVTGELFF.

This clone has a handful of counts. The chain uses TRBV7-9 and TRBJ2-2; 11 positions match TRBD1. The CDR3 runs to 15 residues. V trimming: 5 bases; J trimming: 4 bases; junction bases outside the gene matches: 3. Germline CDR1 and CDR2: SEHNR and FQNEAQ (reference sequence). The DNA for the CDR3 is TGTGCCAGCAGCGTGGACAGGGGGCGCACCGGGGAGCTGTTTTTT. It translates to CASSVDRGRTGELFF. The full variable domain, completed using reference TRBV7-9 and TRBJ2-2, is DTGVSQNPRHKITKRGQNVTFRCDPISEHNRLYWYRQTLGQGPEFLTYFQNEAQLEKSRLLSDRFSAERPKGSFSTLEIQRTEQGDSAMYLCASSVDRGRTGELFFGEGSRLTVL.